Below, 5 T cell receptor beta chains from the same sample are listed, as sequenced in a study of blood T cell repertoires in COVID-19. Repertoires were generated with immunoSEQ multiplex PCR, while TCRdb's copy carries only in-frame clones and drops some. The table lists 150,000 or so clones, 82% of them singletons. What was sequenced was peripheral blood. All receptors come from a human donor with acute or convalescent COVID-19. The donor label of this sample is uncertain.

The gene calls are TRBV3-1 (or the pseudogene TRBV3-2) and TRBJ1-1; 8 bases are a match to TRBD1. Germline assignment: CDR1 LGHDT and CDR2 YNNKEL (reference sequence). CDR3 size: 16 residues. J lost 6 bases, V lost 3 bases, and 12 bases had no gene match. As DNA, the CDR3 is TGTGCCAGCAGCCAGTCCGCGGACAGGGACAGGCCTGAAGCTTTCTTT. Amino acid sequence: CASSQSADRDRPEAFF.

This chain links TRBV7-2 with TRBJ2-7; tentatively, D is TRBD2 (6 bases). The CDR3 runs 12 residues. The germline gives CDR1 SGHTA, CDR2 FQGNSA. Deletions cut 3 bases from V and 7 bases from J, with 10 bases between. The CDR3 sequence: CASSFPRGEQYF. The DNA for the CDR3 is TGTGCCAGCAGCTTCCCCCGGGGGGAGCAGTACTTC. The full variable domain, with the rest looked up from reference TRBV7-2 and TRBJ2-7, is GAGVSQSPSNKVTEKGKDVELRCDPISGHTALYWYRQSLGQGLEFLIYFQGNSAPDKSGLPSDRFSAERTGGSVSTLTIQRTQQEDSAVYLCASSFPRGEQYFGPGTRLTVT.

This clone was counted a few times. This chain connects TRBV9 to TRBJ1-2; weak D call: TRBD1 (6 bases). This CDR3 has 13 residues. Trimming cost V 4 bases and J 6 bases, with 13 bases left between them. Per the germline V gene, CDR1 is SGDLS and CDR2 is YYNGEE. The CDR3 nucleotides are TGTGCCAGCAGCTCCGGGACAATGGATGGCTACACCTTC. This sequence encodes CASSSGTMDGYTF.

CDR3 sequence (DNA): TGTGCCAGCAGTTACGGGACAGGGCCTATGAACACTGAAGCTTTCTTT. It is translated as CASSYGTGPMNTEAFF. The rearrangement links TRBV6-5 to TRBJ1-1, with TRBD1 matching over 9 bases. The CDR3 consists of 16 residues. In germline, CDR1 is MNHEY, CDR2 SVGAGI. J lost 0 bases, V lost 2 bases, and 4 bases had no gene match.

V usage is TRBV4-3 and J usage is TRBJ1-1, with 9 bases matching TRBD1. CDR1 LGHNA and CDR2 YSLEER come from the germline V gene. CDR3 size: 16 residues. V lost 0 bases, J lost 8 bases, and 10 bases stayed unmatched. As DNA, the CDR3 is TGCGCCAGCAGCCAAGAGGGAGACAGGGGGATTGGGGAAGCTTTCTTT. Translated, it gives CASSQEGDRGIGEAFF.